A single sample gave rise to the 3 T cell receptor beta chains below, sequenced in a study of cytomegalovirus exposure and HLA in healthy donors. The study ran its PCR with 60 Vbeta and 13 Jbeta primers. Produced via immunoSEQ multiplex PCR; TCRdb's table is partial and in-frame only. The data show about 150,000 clones, around 67% seen once. Sequencing used PBMCs. The origin of the receptors is a man younger than 35 in good health and CMV-seropositive.

The chain couples TRBV15 to TRBJ1-1; D gene unclear. Germline-derived CDR1 and CDR2 are LNHNV and YYDKDF (reference sequence). V shed 3 bases and J shed 1 base, with 12 bases lying between them. The CDR3 is 15 residues long. CDR3 bases: TGTGCCACCAGCAGCACCACCGGGAAGAACACTGAAGCTTTCTTT. Protein product: CATSSTTGKNTEAFF.

This clone appeared a single time. The chain links TRBV6-5 to TRBJ1-4; TRBD1 is a possible D gene (6 bases). V was cut by 4 bases and J by 8 bases, with 11 bases left in between. Germline values: CDR1 MNHEY, CDR2 SVGAGI. The CDR3 is made up of 13 amino acids. The CDR3 DNA reads as TGTGCCAGCAGTTTGGAGGGGGGGGAAAAACTGTTTTTT. Its translation is CASSLEGGEKLFF.

CDR3 in DNA: TGTGCCAGCAGCCAAGGTTTATTACCGCCAGGGGTGCAAGAGACCCAGTACTTC. Translation: CASSQGLLPPGVQETQYF. This chain connects TRBV4-2 to TRBJ2-5, with D maybe TRBD1 (6 bases). Looked up from germline, CDR1 is LGHNA and CDR2 is YNFKEQ. This CDR3 spans 18 amino acids. Trimming took 1 base from V and 2 from J, leaving 20 bases between them.